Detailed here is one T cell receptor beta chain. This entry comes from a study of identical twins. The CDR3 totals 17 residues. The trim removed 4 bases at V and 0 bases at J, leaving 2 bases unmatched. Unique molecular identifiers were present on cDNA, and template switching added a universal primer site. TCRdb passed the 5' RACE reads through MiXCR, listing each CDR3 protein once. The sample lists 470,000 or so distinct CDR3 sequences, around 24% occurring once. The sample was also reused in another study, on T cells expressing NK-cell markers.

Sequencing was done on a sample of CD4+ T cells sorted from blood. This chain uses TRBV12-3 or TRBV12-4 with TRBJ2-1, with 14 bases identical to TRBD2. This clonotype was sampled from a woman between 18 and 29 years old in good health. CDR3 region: CASSSGTSGSSYNEQFF. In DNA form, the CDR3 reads TGTGCCAGCAGTTCCGGGACTAGCGGGAGCTCCTACAATGAGCAGTTCTTC.